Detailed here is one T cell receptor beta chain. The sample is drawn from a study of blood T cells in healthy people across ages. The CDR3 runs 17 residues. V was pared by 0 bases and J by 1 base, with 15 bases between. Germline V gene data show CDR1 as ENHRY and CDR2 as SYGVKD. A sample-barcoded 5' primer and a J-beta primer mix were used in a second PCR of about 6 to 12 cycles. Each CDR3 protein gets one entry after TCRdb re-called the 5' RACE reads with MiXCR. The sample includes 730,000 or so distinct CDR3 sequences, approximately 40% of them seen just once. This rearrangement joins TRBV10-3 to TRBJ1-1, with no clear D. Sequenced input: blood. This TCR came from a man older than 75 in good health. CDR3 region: CAISESGQPRRNTEAFF. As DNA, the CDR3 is TGTGCCATCAGTGAGTCAGGCCAACCCCGAAGGAACACTGAAGCTTTCTTT.